This entry lists 10 T cell receptor beta chains sequenced from one sample in a study of shared clonotypes between healthy human individuals. Sequencing was performed with immunoSEQ multiplex PCR; in TCRdb, only in-frame clones are kept and a portion is missing. The data contain some 480,000 clones, 70% to 80% of them singletons. The sequenced sample consisted of PBMCs. These receptors were obtained from a woman aged 40 to 50 in good health. Some clones in this sample may be carry-over from other donors' samples.

This clone was counted only a few times. The chain joins TRBV7-9 to TRBJ1-4; 7 nucleotides match TRBD1. This CDR3 is built from 11 residues. CDR1 SEHNR and CDR2 FQNEAQ come from the germline V gene (reference sequence). V dropped 2 bases and J dropped 14; count of bases not matched to a gene: 2. The chain's CDR3 is CASSLTGVLFF. The CDR3 coding sequence is TGTGCCAGCAGCTTAACAGGGGTGCTGTTTTTT.

This clone was observed a handful of times. CDR3 loop: CASSVGTGELFF. CDR3 nucleotides: TGTGCCAGCAGCGTAGGGACCGGGGAGCTGTTTTTT. This chain links TRBV9 with TRBJ2-2; D is undetermined. Germline CDR1 is SGDLS and CDR2 is YYNGEE. Trimming shortened V by 0 bases and J by 5 bases, and 2 bases separated the two germline ends. The CDR3 totals 12 residues.

The gene calls are TRBV7-8 and TRBJ2-1, with 11 bases lining up with TRBD2. V lost 3 bases and J lost 10; bases outside the gene matches: 8. This CDR3 has 15 amino acids. In germline, CDR1 is SGHVS, CDR2 FQNEAQ. The CDR3 DNA reads TGTGCCAGCAGCTTTGAACTAGCGGGAGTACGGGAGCAGTTCTTC. It is translated as CASSFELAGVREQFF.

The gene calls are TRBV28 and TRBJ2-6; 11 nucleotides line up with TRBD1. The CDR3 spans 17 residues. Germline loops: CDR1 MDHEN, CDR2 SYDVKM. V gave up 5 bases and J gave up 1 base; unmatched junction bases: 4. The chain's CDR3 is CASSAGTGGSGANVLTF. The CDR3 DNA reads TGTGCCAGCAGTGCCGGGACAGGGGGTTCTGGGGCCAACGTCCTGACTTTC.

This clone was picked up a small number of times. The chain has TRBV7-8 and TRBJ2-7; D possibly corresponds to TRBD1 (6 bases). CDR1 and CDR2 (germline): SGHVS, FQNEAQ. The CDR3 length is 14 residues. Between the trimmed V and J ends, which lost 5 bases and 0 bases, there was a span of 11 bases. The CDR3 reads CASSPDRNSYEQYF. CDR3 DNA: TGTGCCAGCAGCCCCGACAGGAACTCCTACGAGCAGTACTTC.

In its sample, this clone was seen once. The V and J genes are TRBV7-3 and TRBJ2-6; 11 bases align to TRBD2. This CDR3 has 18 residues. Germline lookup yields CDR1 SGHTA and CDR2 FQGTGA. V shed 5 bases and J 1 base; nucleotides not matched to a gene: 7. The CDR3 DNA is TGTGCCAGCAGCCCCCTTAGGACTAGCGGGTCTGGGGCCAACGTCCTGACTTTC. Its translation is CASSPLRTSGSGANVLTF.

V is TRBV18 and J is TRBJ2-7; D is possibly TRBD1 or TRBD2 (5 bases each). V gave up 2 bases and J gave up 3 bases, with 8 bases separating them. The CDR3 has 13 amino acids. Germline V CDR1 and CDR2: KGHSH, LQKENI. CDR3 loop: CASSPFGGYEQYF. The CDR3 bases are TGTGCCAGCTCACCATTTGGGGGCTACGAGCAGTACTTC.

This clone was counted a single time. This chain connects TRBV5-1 to TRBJ2-2; D uncertain. The CDR3 has 16 amino acids. Trimming took off 3 bases at V and 4 bases at J, with 16 bases between the two ends. Germline CDR1 is SGHRS and CDR2 is YFSETQ. The chain's CDR3 is CASSSLSGVGTGELFF. The CDR3 nucleotides are TGCGCCAGCAGCTCCCTCTCCGGAGTAGGCACCGGGGAGCTGTTTTTT.

This clone was seen only once. The chain carries TRBV14 and TRBJ2-7, with D possibly TRBD2 on 6 matching bases. Germline V CDR1 and CDR2: SGHDN, FVKESK. The CDR3 is 17 residues long. V shed 1 base and J shed 0 bases, with 16 bases lying between them. This CDR3 reads CASSQARDSSNSYEQYF. The CDR3 DNA reads as TGTGCCAGCAGCCAAGCTAGGGACTCCAGCAACTCCTACGAGCAGTACTTC.

This chain connects TRBV7-9 to TRBJ2-4; D is unresolved. Germline V gene lookup returns CDR1 SEHNR and CDR2 FQNEAQ (reference sequence). The V end was cut by 5 bases, the J end by 1 base, with 18 bases between. The CDR3 is made up of 17 amino acids. This chain's CDR3 is CASSPFYGVAAKNIQYF. The CDR3 bases are TGTGCCAGCAGCCCCTTCTATGGGGTCGCGGCCAAAAACATTCAGTACTTC.